This T cell receptor beta chain stems from a study of shared T cell receptors in the human thymus. CDR3 length: 20 residues. The junction had 21 bases not matched to a gene; V was cut back by 3 bases and J by 6 bases. Germline CDR1 reads LGHNA; CDR2 reads YSLEER. Sequenced by immunoSEQ multiplex PCR; TCRdb stores in-frame clones only, minus some. The sample records some 660,000 clones, approximately 87% being singletons. This clone showed up just a few times. This sample also belongs to another study, concerning human thymus T cells. That report notes: Healthy Finnish infants undergoing corrective surgery for congenital heart defects were the donors. The thymus tissue came from resections taken during corrective heart surgery. There were highly overlapping thymic repertoires among unrelated individuals, as related research reported.

V gene TRBV4-3 combines with J gene TRBJ2-2; 8 nucleotides align to TRBD2. Sequencing was done on a sample of thymocytes. The TCR comes from a boy in the first two years of life with a congenital heart defect. In DNA form, the CDR3 reads TGCGCCAGCAGCCAGGGGTTACCAGCGGGAGAGGGAGCGAATGCCGGGGAGCTGTTTTTT. As protein: CASSQGLPAGEGANAGELFF.